The entry that follows covers one T cell receptor (beta chain) sequence. Its matching antigen is unknown. Regarding donors, all were healthy bone marrow donors. The germline V gene has CDR1 LNHNV and CDR2 YYDKDF (reference sequence). J lost 4 bases, V lost 4 bases, and 12 bases had no gene match. This CDR3 region has 17 residues. The primer mix had 60 Vbeta and 13 Jbeta primers. Assay: immunoSEQ multiplex PCR; the TCRdb copy retains only in-frame clones and omits some. This table holds around 130,000 clones, approximately 80% found once. The sample is drawn from a study of cytomegalovirus exposure and HLA in healthy donors. General study findings and limits: Researchers had no immune exposure information except CMV serostatus available.

V gene TRBV15 combines with J gene TRBJ2-7, with TRBD2 matching over 11 bases. The TCR originated in a woman in her 40s in good health and CMV-seropositive. Sample: PBMCs. CDR3 protein: CATSTTLPGTSGYEQYF. DNA for the CDR3: TGTGCCACCAGCACCACCCTCCCGGGGACTAGCGGTTACGAGCAGTACTTC.